Listed below are T cell receptor beta chains from one sample, sequenced in a study of blood T cells in healthy people across ages. From the 5' RACE reads, TCRdb called clonotypes with MiXCR, one entry per CDR3 protein. Among approximately 1.5 million distinct CDR3 sequences listed, less than 45% were seen once. Sample: blood. All receptors derive from a woman between 18 and 30 years old in good health. CDR3s include the opening cysteine and the closing phenylalanine or tryptophan. A D gene is named only where the DNA matches it firmly. Clone size is shown for a subset of rows, as once, few, many or a class of expanded clone.

>17|TRBV27|-|TRBJ2-1|-
TGTGCCAGCGACAAACTCGGGACTGAAGGGCGGTACAATGAGCAGTTCTTC
CASDKLGTEGRYNEQFF
>15|TRBV6-5|-|TRBJ2-7|-
TGTGCCAGCAGTAAGGACTCCGCCGGGGGCAATGAGCAGTACTTC
CASSKDSAGGNEQYF
>17|TRBV6-6|TRBD2|TRBJ2-5|-
TGTGCCAGCAGTTACTCGACCCTAGCGGGGGCGCAAGAGACCCAGTACTTC
CASSYSTLAGAQETQYF
>16|TRBV24-1|TRBD2|TRBJ2-1|-
TGTGCCACCAGTGATTTGGGGACTAGCGCGGTCTATGAGCAGTTCTTC
CATSDLGTSAVYEQFF
>18|TRBV3-1|TRBD2|TRBJ2-5|-
TGTGCCAGCAGCCAAGGTCTAGCGGGGGTCACGTACCAAGAGACCCGGTACTTC
CASSQGLAGVTYQETRYF
>13|TRBV29-1|TRBD1|TRBJ2-1|few
TGCAGCGTTGCGGGACAGTCCTACAATGAGCAGTTCTTC
CSVAGQSYNEQFF
>12|TRBV28|-|TRBJ1-2|-
TGTGCCAGCAGTTTTAGGTTTTATGGCTACACCTTC
CASSFRFYGYTF
>15|TRBV7-3|TRBD2|TRBJ2-1|-
TGTGCCAGCAGCTTTAGCGGGGGGCCTCTCAATGAGCAGTTCTTC
CASSFSGGPLNEQFF
>17|TRBV7-9|TRBD1|TRBJ1-1|-
TGTGCCAGCAGCCCCCCCTCCCGGACAGGGGGCGGCGGTGAAGCTTTCTTT
CASSPPSRTGGGGEAFF
>14|TRBV2|-|TRBJ2-3|few
TGTGCCAGCAGTGAGGGAGTTCGGACAGATACGCAGTATTTT
CASSEGVRTDTQYF
>17|TRBV4-2|TRBD1|TRBJ1-5|few
TGTGCCAGCAGCCAAGTACCCTCAGGACAGGGCAGTCAGCCCCAGCATTTT
CASSQVPSGQGSQPQHF
>12|TRBV29-1|-|TRBJ2-7|-
TGCAGCGTTGGGCAGGTTTTTGCCGAGCAGTACTTC
CSVGQVFAEQYF
>15|TRBV20-1|-|TRBJ2-5|few
TGCAGTGCTAAAATCGCGGGTTGGCGTAAAGAGACCCAGTACTTC
CSAKIAGWRKETQYF
>14|TRBV7-7|TRBD2|TRBJ2-1|few
TGTGCTAGCACCCGGGGAGGGCCGTACAATGAGCAGTTCTTC
CASTRGGPYNEQFF
>14|TRBV7-9|-|TRBJ1-1|-
TGTGCCAGCACGAAGGCTCTCATGAACACTGAAGCTTTCTTT
CASTKALMNTEAFF
>14|TRBV6-5|TRBD2|TRBJ2-3|few
TGTGCCAGCAGCGGGGGGGCCTTGACAGATACGCAGTATTTT
CASSGGALTDTQYF
>15|TRBV7-8|TRBD2|TRBJ2-5|-
TGTGCCAGCAGCCCGACGGGACTAGCCGGAGAGACCCAGTACTTC
CASSPTGLAGETQYF
>13|TRBV29-1|-|TRBJ2-2|-
TGCAGCGTTTTAGAGGGGAACACCGGGGAGCTGTTTTTT
CSVLEGNTGELFF
>14|TRBV28|-|TRBJ2-3|-
TGTGCCAGCAGTTTACCGGGAGACACAGATACGCAGTATTTT
CASSLPGDTDTQYF
>15|TRBV5-6|-|TRBJ1-1|-
TGTGCCAGCAGCTTGGTCGCCAGCTTGAACACTGAAGCTTTCTTT
CASSLVASLNTEAFF
>14|TRBV27|-|TRBJ1-2|few
TGTGCCAGCAGTTTATCGAGGGGTGGTTATGGCTACACCTTC
CASSLSRGGYGYTF
>15|TRBV30|-|TRBJ2-3|once
TGTGCCTGGAAACGAGGCGGTTCCCCCACAGATACGCAGTATTTT
CAWKRGGSPTDTQYF
>14|TRBV6-2/TRBV6-3|-|TRBJ2-6|-
TGTGCCGCGCGGACAGTTTCTGGGGCCAACGTCCTGACTTTC
CAARTVSGANVLTF
>15|TRBV18|TRBD1|TRBJ1-1|few
TGTGCCAGCTCACGAGGGACAGTATGGAACACTGAAGCTTTCTTT
CASSRGTVWNTEAFF
>13|TRBV6-6|-|TRBJ1-2|few
TGTGCCAGCAGTTACCCCAGGGGCGGTGGCTACACCTTC
CASSYPRGGGYTF
>16|TRBV7-6|TRBD1|TRBJ2-1|-
TGTGCCAGCAGCCTACAGGGACAGGGGCTTTCAAATGAGCAGTTCTTC
CASSLQGQGLSNEQFF
>13|TRBV10-3|-|TRBJ1-1|-
TGTGCCATTTCTGGGGACGGCTACACTGAAGCTTTCTTT
CAISGDGYTEAFF
>12|TRBV20-1|-|TRBJ2-5|few
TGCAGTGCTAGGGCCCTCTTACTGACCCAGTACTTC
CSARALLLTQYF
>18|TRBV27|TRBD2|TRBJ2-7|-
TGTGCCAGCTCCGGTTCAGCTAGCGGAATTGACTATCCTTACGAGCAGTACTTC
CASSGSASGIDYPYEQYF